This section outlines one TCR beta chain sequence together with its context. The target antigen is unknown. These data belong to a study of OX40 agonist ivuxolimab in advanced cancers. Findings of the study overall: In the 0.1 to 3.0 mg/kg range, CD4+ and CD8+ blood T cells had expanded clonally by week 6.

Libraries were prepared by immunoSEQ multiplex PCR; TCRdb keeps only in-frame clonotypes and omits some of them. The data contain 70,000 to 75,000 clones, roughly 82% of them singletons. Patients with a history of autoimmune disease or on systemic immunosuppression were excluded. Blood sampling took place at baseline, cycle 4 day 1, and cycle 7 day 1. This sequence was found in an adult with an advanced solid tumor such as melanoma, head and neck, liver or kidney cancer. Sample: CD4+ or CD8+ T cells sorted from blood, taken in a trial of the OX40 agonist ivuxolimab.

CDR3 sequence: CASSGTEDTQYF. The CDR3 DNA follows: TGTGCCAGCTCAGGGACAGAAGATACGCAGTATTTT. V and J are TRBV18 and TRBJ2-3, with 7 bases that match TRBD1. The germline CDR1 and CDR2 sequences are KGHSH and LQKENI. V lost 5 bases and J lost 5; bases outside the gene matches: 1. This CDR3 spans 12 amino acids.